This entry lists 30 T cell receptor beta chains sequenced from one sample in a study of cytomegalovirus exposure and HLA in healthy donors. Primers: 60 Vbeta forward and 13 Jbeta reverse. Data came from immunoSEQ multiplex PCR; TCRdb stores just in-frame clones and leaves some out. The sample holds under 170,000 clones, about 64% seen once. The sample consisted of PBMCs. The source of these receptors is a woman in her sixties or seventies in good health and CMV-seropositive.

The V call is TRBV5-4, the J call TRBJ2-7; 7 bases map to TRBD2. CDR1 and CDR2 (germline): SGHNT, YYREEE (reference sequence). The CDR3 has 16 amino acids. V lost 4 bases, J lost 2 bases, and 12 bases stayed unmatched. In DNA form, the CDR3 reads TGTGCCAGCAGCACTGGCGTTTTGGGGGGGACCTACGAGCAGTACTTC. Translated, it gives CASSTGVLGGTYEQYF.

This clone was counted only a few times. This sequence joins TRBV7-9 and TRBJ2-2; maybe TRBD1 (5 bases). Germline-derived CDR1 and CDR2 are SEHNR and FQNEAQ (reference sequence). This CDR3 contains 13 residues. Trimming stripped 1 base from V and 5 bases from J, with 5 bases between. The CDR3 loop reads CASSLDRTGELFF. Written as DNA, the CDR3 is TGTGCCAGCAGCTTAGACAGGACCGGGGAGCTGTTTTTT.

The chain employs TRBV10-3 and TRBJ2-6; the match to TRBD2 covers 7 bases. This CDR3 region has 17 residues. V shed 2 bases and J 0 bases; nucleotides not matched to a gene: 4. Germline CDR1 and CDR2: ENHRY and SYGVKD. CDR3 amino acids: CAISERGGTSGANVLTF. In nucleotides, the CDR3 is TGTGCCATCAGTGAGCGGGGAGGGACCTCTGGGGCCAACGTCCTGACTTTC.

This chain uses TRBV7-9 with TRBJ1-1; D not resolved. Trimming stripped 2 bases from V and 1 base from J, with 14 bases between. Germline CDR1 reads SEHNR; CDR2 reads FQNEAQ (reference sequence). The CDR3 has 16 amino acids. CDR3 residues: CASSLSQSATNTEAFF. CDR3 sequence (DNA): TGTGCCAGCAGCTTATCTCAGAGCGCGACGAACACTGAAGCTTTCTTT.

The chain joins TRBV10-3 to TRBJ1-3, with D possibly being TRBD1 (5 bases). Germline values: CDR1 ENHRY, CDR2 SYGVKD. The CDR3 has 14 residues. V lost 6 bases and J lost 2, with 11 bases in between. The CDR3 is CAIRPGIPGNTIYF. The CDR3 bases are TGTGCCATCAGACCAGGGATTCCTGGAAACACCATATATTTT.

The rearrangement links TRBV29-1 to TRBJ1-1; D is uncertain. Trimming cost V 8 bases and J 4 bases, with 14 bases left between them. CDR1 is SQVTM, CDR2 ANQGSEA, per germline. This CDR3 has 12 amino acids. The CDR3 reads CSLRESGTEAFF. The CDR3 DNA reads TGCAGCTTAAGGGAGTCCGGCACTGAAGCTTTCTTT. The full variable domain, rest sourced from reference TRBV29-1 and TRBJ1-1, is SAVISQKPSRDICQRGTSLTIQCQVDSQVTMMFWYRQQPGQSLTLIATANQGSEATYESGFVIDKFPISRPNLTFSTLTVSNMSPEDSSIYLCSLRESGTEAFFGQGTRLTVV.

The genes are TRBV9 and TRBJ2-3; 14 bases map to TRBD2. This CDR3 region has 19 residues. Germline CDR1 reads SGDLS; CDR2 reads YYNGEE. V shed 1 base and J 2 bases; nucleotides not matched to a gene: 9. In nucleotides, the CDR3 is TGTGCCAGCAGCGTATCGGGACTAGCGGGAGACACAATCACAGATACGCAGTATTTT. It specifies CASSVSGLAGDTITDTQYF.

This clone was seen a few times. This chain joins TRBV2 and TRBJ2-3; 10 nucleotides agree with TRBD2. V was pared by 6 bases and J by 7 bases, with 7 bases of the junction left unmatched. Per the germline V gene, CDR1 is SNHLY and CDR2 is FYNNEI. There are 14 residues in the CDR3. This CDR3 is CASREGSGRHTQYF. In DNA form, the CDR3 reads TGTGCCAGCAGGGAGGGTAGCGGGAGGCATACGCAGTATTTT.

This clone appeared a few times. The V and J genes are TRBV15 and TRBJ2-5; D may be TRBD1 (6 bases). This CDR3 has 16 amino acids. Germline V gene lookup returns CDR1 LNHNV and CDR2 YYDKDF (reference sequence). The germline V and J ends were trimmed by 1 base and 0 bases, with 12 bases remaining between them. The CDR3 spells CATSRVPQGYQETQYF. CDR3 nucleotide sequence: TGTGCCACCAGCAGAGTGCCCCAGGGGTACCAAGAGACCCAGTACTTC.

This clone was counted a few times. CDR3 sequence reads: CASSQGMNTEAFF. CDR3 bases: TGTGCCAGCAGCCAGGGCATGAACACTGAAGCTTTCTTT. The chain is built from TRBV6-5 and TRBJ1-1; possible D gene TRBD1, 5 bases. Germline CDR1 reads MNHEY; CDR2 reads SVGAGI. The CDR3 is made up of 13 amino acids. Deletions cut 6 bases from V and 0 bases from J, with 8 bases between.

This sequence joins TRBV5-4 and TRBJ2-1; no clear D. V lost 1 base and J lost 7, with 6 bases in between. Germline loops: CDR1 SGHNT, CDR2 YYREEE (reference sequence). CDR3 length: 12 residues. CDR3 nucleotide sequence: TGTGCCAGCAGCTTGTCGAGGAATGAGCAGTTCTTC. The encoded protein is CASSLSRNEQFF.

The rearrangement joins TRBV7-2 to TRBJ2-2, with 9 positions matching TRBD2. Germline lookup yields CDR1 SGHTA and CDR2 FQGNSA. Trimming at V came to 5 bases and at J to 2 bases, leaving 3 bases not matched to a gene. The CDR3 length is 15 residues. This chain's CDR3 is CASSLGLANTGELFF. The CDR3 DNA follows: TGTGCCAGCAGCCTGGGACTAGCTAACACCGGGGAGCTGTTTTTT.

CDR3 sequence (DNA): TGTGCCAGCAGCCATCAGCGGACCACAGATACGCAGTATTTT. It specifies CASSHQRTTDTQYF. V usage is TRBV7-9 and J usage is TRBJ2-3; a weak D match, TRBD2 (5 bases). CDR3 size: 14 residues. Trimming took 5 bases from V and 2 from J, leaving 11 bases between them. Per germline, CDR1 SEHNR and CDR2 FQNEAQ (reference sequence).

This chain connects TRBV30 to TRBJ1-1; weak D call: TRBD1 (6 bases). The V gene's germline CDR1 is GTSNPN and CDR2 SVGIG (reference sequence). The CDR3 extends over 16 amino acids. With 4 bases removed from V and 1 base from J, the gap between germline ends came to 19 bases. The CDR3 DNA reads TGTGCCTGGACTCACCTACCGGGACACCAGAACACTGAAGCTTTCTTT. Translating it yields CAWTHLPGHQNTEAFF.

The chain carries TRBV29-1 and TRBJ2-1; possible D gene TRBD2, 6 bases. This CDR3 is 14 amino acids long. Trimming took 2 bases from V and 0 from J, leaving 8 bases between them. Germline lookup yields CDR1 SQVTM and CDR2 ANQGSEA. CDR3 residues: CSVEPGSSYNEQFF. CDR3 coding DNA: TGCAGCGTTGAACCCGGGAGCTCCTACAATGAGCAGTTCTTC.

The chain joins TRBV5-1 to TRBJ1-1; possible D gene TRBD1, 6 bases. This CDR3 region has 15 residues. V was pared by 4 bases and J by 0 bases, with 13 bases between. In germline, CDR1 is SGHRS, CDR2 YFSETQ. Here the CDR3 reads CASSHSTGLNTEAFF. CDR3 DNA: TGCGCCAGCAGCCATTCGACAGGTTTGAACACTGAAGCTTTCTTT.

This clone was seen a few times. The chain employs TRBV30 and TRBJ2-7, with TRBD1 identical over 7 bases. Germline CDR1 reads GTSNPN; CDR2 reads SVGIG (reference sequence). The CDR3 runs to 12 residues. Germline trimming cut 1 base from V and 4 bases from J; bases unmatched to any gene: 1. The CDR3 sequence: CAWSGDRYEQYF. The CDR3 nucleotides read TGTGCCTGGAGTGGGGACAGATACGAGCAGTACTTC. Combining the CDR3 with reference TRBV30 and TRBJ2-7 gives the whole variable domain SQTIHQWPATLVQPVGSPLSLECTVEGTSNPNLYWYRQAAGRGLQLLFYSVGIGQISSEVPQNLSASRPQDRQFILSSKKLLLSDSGFYLCAWSGDRYEQYFGPGTRLTVT.

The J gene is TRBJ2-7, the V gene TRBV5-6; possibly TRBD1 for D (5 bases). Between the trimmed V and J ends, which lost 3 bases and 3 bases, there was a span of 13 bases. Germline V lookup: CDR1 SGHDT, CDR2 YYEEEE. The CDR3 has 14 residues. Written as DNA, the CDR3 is TGTGCCAGCAGCTCCCTCAGGGAACACTACGAGCAGTACTTC. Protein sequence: CASSSLREHYEQYF.

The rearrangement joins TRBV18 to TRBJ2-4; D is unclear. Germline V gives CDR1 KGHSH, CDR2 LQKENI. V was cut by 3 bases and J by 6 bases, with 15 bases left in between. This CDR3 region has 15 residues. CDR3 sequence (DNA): TGTGCCAGCTCACCTTTAGATGACTCCGGAAACATTCAGTACTTC. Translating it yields CASSPLDDSGNIQYF.

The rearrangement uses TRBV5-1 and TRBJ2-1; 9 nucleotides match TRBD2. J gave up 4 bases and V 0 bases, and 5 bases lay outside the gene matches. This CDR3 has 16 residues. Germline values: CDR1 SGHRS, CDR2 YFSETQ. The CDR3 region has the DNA TGCGCCAGCAGCTTGGCCTCGGCGGGAGGGTACAATGAGCAGTTCTTC. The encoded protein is CASSLASAGGYNEQFF.

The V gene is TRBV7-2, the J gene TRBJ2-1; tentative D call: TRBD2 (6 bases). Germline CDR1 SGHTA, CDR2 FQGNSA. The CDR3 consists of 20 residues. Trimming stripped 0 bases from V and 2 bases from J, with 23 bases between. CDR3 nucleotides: TGTGCCAGCAGCTTAGCCGGTAGGAGAGTGGCTAGCGTAACCTACAATGAGCAGTTCTTC. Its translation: CASSLAGRRVASVTYNEQFF.

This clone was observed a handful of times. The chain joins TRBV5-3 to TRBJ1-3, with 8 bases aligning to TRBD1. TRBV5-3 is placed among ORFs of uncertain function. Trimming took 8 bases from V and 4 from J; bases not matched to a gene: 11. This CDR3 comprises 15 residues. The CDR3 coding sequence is TGTGCCAGCTGGTCCGACAGGGGCCCGGGAAACACCATATATTTT. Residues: CASWSDRGPGNTIYF.

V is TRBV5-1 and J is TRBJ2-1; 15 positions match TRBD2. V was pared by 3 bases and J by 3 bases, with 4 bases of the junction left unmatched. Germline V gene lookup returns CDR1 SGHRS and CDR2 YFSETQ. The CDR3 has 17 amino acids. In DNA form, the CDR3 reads TGCGCCAGCAGCTCGGGGACTAGCGGGAGGTTCTACAATGAGCAGTTCTTC. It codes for CASSSGTSGRFYNEQFF.

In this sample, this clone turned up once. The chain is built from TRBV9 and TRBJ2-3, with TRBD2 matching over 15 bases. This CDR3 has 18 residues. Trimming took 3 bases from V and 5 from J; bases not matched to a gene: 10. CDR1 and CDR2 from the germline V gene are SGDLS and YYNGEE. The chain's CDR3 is CASSARTSGRAGEDTQYF. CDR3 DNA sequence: TGTGCCAGCAGCGCCCGGACTAGCGGGAGGGCCGGGGAAGATACGCAGTATTTT.

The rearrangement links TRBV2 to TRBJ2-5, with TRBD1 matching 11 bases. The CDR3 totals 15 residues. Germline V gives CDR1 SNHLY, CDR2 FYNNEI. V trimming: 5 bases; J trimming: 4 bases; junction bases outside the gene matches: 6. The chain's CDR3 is CASSPGTGGRETQYF. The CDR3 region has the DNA TGTGCCAGCAGTCCCGGGACAGGGGGGAGAGAGACCCAGTACTTC.

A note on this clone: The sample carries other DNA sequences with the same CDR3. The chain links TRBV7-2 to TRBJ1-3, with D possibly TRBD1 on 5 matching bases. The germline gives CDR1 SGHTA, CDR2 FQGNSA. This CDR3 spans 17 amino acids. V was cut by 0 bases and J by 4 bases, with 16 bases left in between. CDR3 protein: CASSLAPLGGSGNTIYF. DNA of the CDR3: TGTGCCAGCAGCTTAGCTCCGCTGGGGGGTTCCGGAAACACCATATATTTT. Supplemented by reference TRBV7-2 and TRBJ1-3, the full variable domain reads GAGVSQSPSNKVTEKGKDVELRCDPISGHTALYWYRQSLGQGLEFLIYFQGNSAPDKSGLPSDRFSAERTGGSVSTLTIQRTQQEDSAVYLCASSLAPLGGSGNTIYFGEGSWLTVV.

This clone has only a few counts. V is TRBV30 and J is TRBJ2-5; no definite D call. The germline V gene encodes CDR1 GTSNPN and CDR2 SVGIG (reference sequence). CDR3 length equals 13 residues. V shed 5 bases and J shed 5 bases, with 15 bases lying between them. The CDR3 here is CAWASGLEETQYF. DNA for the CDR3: TGTGCCTGGGCCTCCGGGTTAGAGGAGACCCAGTACTTC.

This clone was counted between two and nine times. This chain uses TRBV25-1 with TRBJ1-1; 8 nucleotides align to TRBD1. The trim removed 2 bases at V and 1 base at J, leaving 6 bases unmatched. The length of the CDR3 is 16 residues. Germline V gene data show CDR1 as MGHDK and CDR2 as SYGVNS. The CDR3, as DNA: TGTGCCAGCAGTGAACGGCAGGGGGCAGGGAACACTGAAGCTTTCTTT. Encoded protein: CASSERQGAGNTEAFF.

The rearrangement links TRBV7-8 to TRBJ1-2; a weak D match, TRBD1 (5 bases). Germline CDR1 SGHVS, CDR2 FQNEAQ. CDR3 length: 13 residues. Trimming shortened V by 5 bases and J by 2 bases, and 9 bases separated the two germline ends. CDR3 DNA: TGTGCCAGCAGCAGGACAAGAAACTATGGCTACACCTTC. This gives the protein CASSRTRNYGYTF.

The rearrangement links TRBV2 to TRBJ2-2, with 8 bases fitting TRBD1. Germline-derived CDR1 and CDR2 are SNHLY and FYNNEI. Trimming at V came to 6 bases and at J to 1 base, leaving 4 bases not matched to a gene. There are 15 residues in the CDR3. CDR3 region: CASRADRGNTGELFF. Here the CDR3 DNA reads TGTGCCAGCAGGGCCGACAGGGGGAACACCGGGGAGCTGTTTTTT.